This T cell receptor (beta chain) was retrieved from a study of response to subunit inactivated influenza vaccine. Of note for this clonotype: Antigen: not known.

TCRdb used MiXCR to reprocess the RT-PCR reads, holding one entry per CDR3 protein. The sample consists of roughly 710,000 distinct CDR3 sequences, 12% to 15% of them appearing once. Regarding the study as a whole: Authors suggested few new T cells are recruited by each seasonal influenza vaccination.

The sequence was obtained from a man aged 50 or older who received an inactivated influenza vaccine. Source: PBMCs from blood, taken around 14 days before vaccination.

The CDR3 reads CASSRSGTSGAEQFF. The CDR3 DNA reads TGTGCCAGCTCACGCTCCGGGACTAGCGGGGCCGAGCAGTTCTTC. This sequence joins TRBV18 and TRBJ2-1; 13 nucleotides match TRBD2. This CDR3 contains 15 residues. CDR1 is KGHSH and CDR2 is LQKENI in the germline V gene. Trimming at V came to 4 bases and at J to 10 bases, leaving 7 bases not matched to a gene.